Included here is one TCR beta chain sequence, with context. The antigen is undetermined. It may be a read error: a sequence one base away is much more abundant. TCRdb re-called the 5' RACE reads with MiXCR, one entry per CDR3 protein. The sample has approximately 60,000 distinct CDR3 sequences, less than 25% seen once. Tregs were sorted as CD4+CD25+CD127-/low cells. Study results and limitations: Greatest tumor Treg TCR overlap was with tumor naive CD4+ cells.

V lost 0 bases, J lost 1 base, and 9 bases lay in between. From germline, CDR1 is LNHNV and CDR2 YYDKDF (reference sequence). The CDR3 is 15 residues long. Sequencing input: tumor-infiltrating Tregs sorted from the breast tumor. The sequence derives from a female donor with breast cancer. The rearrangement uses TRBV15 and TRBJ1-1; no clear D. The CDR3 is CATSRDDLPNTEAFF. Written as DNA, the CDR3 is TGTGCCACCAGCAGAGATGACTTACCGAACACTGAAGCTTTCTTT. Together with reference TRBV15 and TRBJ1-1, the CDR3 gives the full variable domain: DAMVIQNPRYQVTQFGKPVTLSCSQTLNHNVMYWYQQKSSQAPKLLFHYYDKDFNNEADTPDNFQSRRPNTSFCFLDIRSPGLGDTAMYLCATSRDDLPNTEAFFGQGTRLTVV.